Below, 5 T cell receptor beta chains from the same sample are listed, as sequenced in a study of cytomegalovirus exposure and HLA in healthy donors. Clones were read by immunoSEQ multiplex PCR, and TCRdb kept only the in-frame ones, dropping some. The table shows around 200,000 clones, with roughly 84% occurring only once. The specimen was PBMCs. These receptors originate from a woman in her late teens or twenties in good health and CMV-seropositive.

The V and J genes are TRBV2 and TRBJ2-7; D is undetermined. V lost 7 bases and J 3 bases, leaving 4 bases between the germline ends. The germline V gene encodes CDR1 SNHLY and CDR2 FYNNEI. The CDR3 is 10 residues long. CDR3 coding DNA: TGTGCCAGCACCATCTACGAGCAGTACTTC. Its translation: CASTIYEQYF.

J is TRBJ2-7 and V is TRBV11-2; 7 bases are shared with TRBD1. Germline CDR1 and CDR2: SGHAT and FQNNGV. The CDR3 spans 12 residues. Unmatched junction bases numbered 4, after V lost 6 bases and J lost 5 bases. The CDR3 here is CASRTGSNEQYF. The CDR3 DNA reads TGTGCCAGCAGGACAGGGAGCAACGAGCAGTACTTC.

This clone was detected only a few times. The chain couples TRBV2 to TRBJ1-2, with 10 nucleotides matching TRBD1. Trimming removed 5 bases from V and 6 bases from J; junction bases left unmatched: 9. CDR3 length: 15 amino acids. Germline CDR1 is SNHLY and CDR2 is FYNNEI. The CDR3 here is CASSPGQGRGHGYTF. Here the CDR3 DNA reads TGTGCCAGCAGTCCGGGACAGGGGAGAGGACATGGCTACACCTTC.

This chain uses TRBV5-4 with TRBJ2-7; maybe TRBD1 (5 bases). Trimming removed 3 bases at V and 3 bases at J, with 10 bases between. Germline V gives CDR1 SGHNT, CDR2 YYREEE (reference sequence). The CDR3 has 13 residues. CDR3 DNA: TGTGCCAGCAGCTCCCAAACAGGCTACGAGCAGTACTTC. It translates to CASSSQTGYEQYF.

This clone appeared once. The rearrangement uses TRBV29-1 and TRBJ2-1, with 9 bases lining up with TRBD2. This CDR3 region has 14 residues. CDR1 is SQVTM, CDR2 ANQGSEA, per germline. The V segment lost 7 bases and the J segment 2 bases; nucleotides outside the gene matches: 6. The CDR3 reads CSGTSVGPYNEQFF. CDR3 nucleotide sequence: TGCAGCGGGACTAGCGTCGGCCCCTACAATGAGCAGTTCTTC.